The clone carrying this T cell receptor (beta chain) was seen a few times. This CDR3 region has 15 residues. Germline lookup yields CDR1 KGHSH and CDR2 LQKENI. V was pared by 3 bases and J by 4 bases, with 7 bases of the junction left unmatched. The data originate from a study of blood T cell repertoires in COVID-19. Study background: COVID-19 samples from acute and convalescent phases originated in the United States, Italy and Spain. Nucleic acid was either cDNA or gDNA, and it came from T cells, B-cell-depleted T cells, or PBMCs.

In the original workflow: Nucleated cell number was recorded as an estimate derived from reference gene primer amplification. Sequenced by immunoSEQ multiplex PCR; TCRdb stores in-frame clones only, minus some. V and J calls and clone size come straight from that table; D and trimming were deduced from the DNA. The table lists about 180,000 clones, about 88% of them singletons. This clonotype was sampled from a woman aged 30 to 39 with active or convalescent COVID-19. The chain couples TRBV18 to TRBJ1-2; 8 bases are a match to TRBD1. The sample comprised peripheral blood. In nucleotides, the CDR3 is TGTGCCAGCTCACCCCCAATGGGGACAGGCTATGGCTACACCTTC. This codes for CASSPPMGTGYGYTF.